A single sample is the source of the 32 T cell receptor beta chains below, sequenced in a study of shared clonotypes between healthy human individuals. Profiled with immunoSEQ multiplex PCR; TCRdb holds only in-frame clones, not every one. The sample includes hundreds of thousands of clones, about 96% of them seen just once. Naive CD8 cells lacked CD45RO and underwent positive selection for CCR7, leaving out terminally differentiated effector memory CD45RA+ cells. Sequencing was done on a sample of naive CD8+ T cells sorted from blood. The receptors shown here come from a woman between 25 and 40 years old in good health.

The chain recombines TRBV6-4 with TRBJ1-1; D unclear. Looked up from germline, CDR1 is MRHNA and CDR2 is SNTAGT. Between the trimmed V and J ends, which lost 1 base and 3 bases, there was a span of 3 bases. This CDR3 contains 12 residues. CDR3 in DNA: TGTGCCAGCAGTGACTGCTACACTGAAGCTTTCTTT. Translated, it gives CASSDCYTEAFF.

This clone has a handful of counts. The V gene is TRBV27, the J gene TRBJ2-7, with 9 bases matching TRBD1. Germline-derived CDR1 and CDR2 are MNHEY and SMNVEV (reference sequence). V lost 5 bases and J lost 4; bases outside the gene matches: 3. The CDR3 spans 13 residues. The CDR3 nucleotides are TGTGCCAGCAGTACGGGACAGGGATACGAGCAGTACTTC. Encoded protein: CASSTGQGYEQYF.

The chain is built from TRBV7-9 and TRBJ2-6; TRBD1 might be the D (6 bases). The V gene lost 5 bases and the J gene lost 4 bases, with 15 bases spanning the gap. The length of the CDR3 is 16 residues. Germline V gene data show CDR1 as SEHNR and CDR2 as FQNEAQ (reference sequence). The CDR3 sequence: CASSGYREFGANVLTF. DNA for the CDR3: TGTGCCAGCAGCGGGTACAGGGAATTCGGGGCCAACGTCCTGACTTTC.

The chain carries TRBV5-1 and TRBJ1-1, with unresolved D. The CDR3 contains 14 residues. In germline, CDR1 is SGHRS, CDR2 YFSETQ. V shed 3 bases and J shed 8 bases, with 17 bases lying between them. The chain's CDR3 is CASSSNWGGEEAFF. As DNA, the CDR3 is TGCGCCAGCAGCTCAAATTGGGGAGGTGAGGAAGCTTTCTTT.

The rearrangement joins TRBV7-2 to TRBJ1-1; no clear D gene. V was trimmed by 2 bases and J by 2 bases, leaving 9 bases between them. The CDR3 sequence is 14 residues long. The germline CDR1 and CDR2 sequences are SGHTA and FQGNSA. This CDR3 reads CASSLRVYNTEAFF. The CDR3 DNA reads as TGTGCCAGCAGCTTACGTGTCTACAACACTGAAGCTTTCTTT. The complete variable domain, with remaining parts taken from reference TRBV7-2 and TRBJ1-1, reads GAGVSQSPSNKVTEKGKDVELRCDPISGHTALYWYRQSLGQGLEFLIYFQGNSAPDKSGLPSDRFSAERTGGSVSTLTIQRTQQEDSAVYLCASSLRVYNTEAFFGQGTRLTVV.

The V gene is TRBV27, the J gene TRBJ1-1; possible D gene TRBD1, 5 bases. The CDR3 spans 14 residues. CDR1 is MNHEY and CDR2 is SMNVEV in the germline V gene (reference sequence). V was shortened by 2 bases and J by 2 bases, with 9 bases between the two germline ends. The CDR3 is CASSLGASNTEAFF. The CDR3 DNA is TGTGCCAGCAGTTTAGGGGCGAGCAACACTGAAGCTTTCTTT.

The V and J genes are TRBV27 and TRBJ2-7; TRBD1 might be the D (6 bases). The V and J ends lost 5 bases and 6 bases respectively, with 11 bases between them. Germline V CDR1 and CDR2: MNHEY, SMNVEV (reference sequence). The CDR3 loop spans 12 amino acids. The CDR3 coding sequence is TGTGCCAGCAGTGGGGGCGCTCCCGAGCAGTACTTC. Translated, it gives CASSGGAPEQYF.

The chain has TRBV27 and TRBJ1-2; D remains ambiguous. The CDR3 has 18 amino acids. CDR1 MNHEY and CDR2 SMNVEV come from the germline V gene (reference sequence). Trimming took off 3 bases at V and 0 bases at J, with 20 bases between the two ends. This chain's CDR3 is CASSFYRAAGGPNYGYTF. The CDR3 coding sequence is TGTGCCAGCAGTTTCTATCGAGCCGCGGGTGGGCCTAACTATGGCTACACCTTC.

This chain connects TRBV27 to TRBJ2-1, with 8 bases aligning to TRBD2. The CDR3 loop spans 17 amino acids. Germline CDR1 and CDR2: MNHEY and SMNVEV (reference sequence). The junction had 14 bases not matched to a gene; V was cut back by 5 bases and J by 5 bases. In DNA form, the CDR3 reads TGTGCCAGCAGTCCCCGGGTTGTGGGGACTAGACACAATGAGCAGTTCTTC. It translates to CASSPRVVGTRHNEQFF.

The rearrangement joins TRBV27 to TRBJ2-2; no definite D call. The CDR3 covers 14 residues. V was pared by 3 bases and J by 2 bases, with 7 bases between. Germline V lookup: CDR1 MNHEY, CDR2 SMNVEV (reference sequence). CDR3: CASSFPSNTGELFF. For the CDR3, the DNA is TGTGCCAGCAGTTTCCCGAGTAACACCGGGGAGCTGTTTTTT.

The chain couples TRBV7-9 to TRBJ2-3; D is possibly TRBD1 or TRBD2 (5 bases each). CDR1 and CDR2 from the germline V gene are SEHNR and FQNEAQ (reference sequence). The CDR3 sequence is 17 residues long. V shed 5 bases and J shed 2 bases, with 20 bases lying between them. The CDR3 protein is CASSSSGSLGLTDTQYF. The CDR3 DNA follows: TGTGCCAGCAGCAGCTCAGGGAGTTTGGGCCTCACAGATACGCAGTATTTT.

As regards this clone: At the DNA level, this CDR3 is encoded by other sequences in the same sample as well. The V call is TRBV5-1, the J call TRBJ1-1; D not resolved. Looked up from germline, CDR1 is SGHRS and CDR2 is YFSETQ. This CDR3 is 11 amino acids long. V dropped 4 bases and J dropped 5 bases, with 6 bases sitting between them. The CDR3 DNA is TGCGCCAGCAGCCTAGGGACTGAAGCTTTCTTT. Amino acids: CASSLGTEAFF. Full variable domain (rest looked up from reference TRBV5-1 and TRBJ1-1): KAGVTQTPRYLIKTRGQQVTLSCSPISGHRSVSWYQQTPGQGLQFLFEYFSETQRNKGNFPGRFSGRQFSNSRSEMNVSTLELGDSALYLCASSLGTEAFFGQGTRLTVV.

The chain links TRBV7-8 to TRBJ2-3, with TRBD1 matching over 7 bases. The ends lost 3 bases at V and 3 bases at J; junction bases unmatched: 3. The CDR3 has 14 amino acids. CDR1 is SGHVS, CDR2 FQNEAQ, per germline. The CDR3 nucleotides are TGTGCCAGCAGCTTCGCAGGGGGAACAGATACGCAGTATTTT. The encoded protein is CASSFAGGTDTQYF.

V usage is TRBV10-1 and J usage is TRBJ2-7; 10 bases are shared with TRBD2. Germline V gene lookup returns CDR1 WNHNN and CDR2 SYGVQD (reference sequence). The CDR3 covers 14 residues. The V and J ends lost 6 bases and 6 bases, in that order; junction bases with no gene match: 8. CDR3 DNA sequence: TGCGCCAGCAGAGAGACTAGCGGGTCTTCCGAGCAGTACTTC. Translated, it gives CASRETSGSSEQYF.

This chain uses TRBV27 with TRBJ2-7; 7 bases are shared with TRBD1. The CDR3 sequence is 15 residues long. J was trimmed by 3 bases and V by 4 bases; bases with no gene match: 9. Germline lookup yields CDR1 MNHEY and CDR2 SMNVEV (reference sequence). CDR3 loop: CASSWLRDSFYEQYF. DNA for the CDR3: TGTGCCAGCAGTTGGCTCCGGGACAGTTTCTACGAGCAGTACTTC.

This sequence joins TRBV27 and TRBJ2-1; 8 nucleotides align to TRBD2. From germline, CDR1 is MNHEY and CDR2 SMNVEV (reference sequence). After removal of 3 bases from V and 9 bases from J, the junction contained 10 bases not matched to a gene. The CDR3 covers 15 residues. This chain's CDR3 is CASSLTGTSRSEQFF. CDR3 nucleotide sequence: TGTGCCAGCAGTTTGACCGGGACTAGTCGTTCTGAGCAGTTCTTC.

The gene calls are TRBV9 and TRBJ2-7; 10 bases line up with TRBD1. J gave up 3 bases and V 3 bases, and 9 bases lay outside the gene matches. CDR1 is SGDLS and CDR2 is YYNGEE in the germline V gene. The CDR3 contains 16 residues. The CDR3 protein is CASSAGQGLGNYEQYF. The CDR3 nucleotides read TGTGCCAGCAGCGCGGGACAGGGGTTGGGGAACTACGAGCAGTACTTC.

The V and J genes are TRBV23-1 and TRBJ2-5; 7 bases agree with TRBD1. TRBV23-1 is an open reading frame, and its role is uncertain. This CDR3 contains 18 residues. Trimming at V came to 0 bases and at J to 5 bases, leaving 15 bases not matched to a gene. CDR3 amino acids: CASSQSWTGQGWRETQYF. CDR3 DNA sequence: TGCGCCAGCAGTCAATCTTGGACAGGACAAGGGTGGAGGGAGACCCAGTACTTC.

J is TRBJ2-7 and V is TRBV13, with TRBD2 identical over 10 bases. The J segment lost 2 bases and the V segment lost 1 base, leaving 11 bases of the junction unmatched. The CDR3 runs to 18 residues. Germline V gene sequence: CDR1 PRHDT, CDR2 FYEKMQ (reference sequence). The CDR3 region is CASSLEPTSGKNTYEQYF. The CDR3 coding sequence is TGTGCCAGCAGCTTAGAGCCTACTAGCGGGAAAAATACCTACGAGCAGTACTTC. The complete variable domain, with remaining parts taken from reference TRBV13 and TRBJ2-7, reads AAGVIQSPRHLIKEKRETATLKCYPIPRHDTVYWYQQGPGQDPQFLISFYEKMQSDKGSIPDRFSAQQFSDYHSELNMSSLELGDSALYFCASSLEPTSGKNTYEQYFGPGTRLTVT.

The chain combines TRBV23-1 with TRBJ2-7; a possible D gene is TRBD2 (5 bases). TRBV23-1 falls under the ORF class, with uncertain function. CDR3 length: 17 amino acids. Trimming left V 2 bases short and J 3 bases short, with 20 bases between. DNA of the CDR3: TGCGCCAGCAGTCAACGCCCCGTGGAGGCGAACTTCTACGAGCAGTACTTC. Translated: CASSQRPVEANFYEQYF.

The rearrangement links TRBV4-1 to TRBJ2-7; 9 bases match TRBD2. The CDR3 contains 17 residues. J lost 0 bases, V lost 2 bases, and 8 bases had no gene match. Germline-derived CDR1 and CDR2 are MGHRA and YSYEKL. CDR3 sequence reads: CASSQWLTSGTSYEQYF. The CDR3 DNA reads TGCGCCAGCAGCCAATGGCTGACTAGCGGAACCTCCTACGAGCAGTACTTC.

V usage is TRBV29-1 and J usage is TRBJ2-7, with 12 bases that match TRBD2. After removal of 4 bases from V and 4 bases from J, the junction contained 5 bases not matched to a gene. The CDR3 consists of 14 residues. Germline V gives CDR1 SQVTM, CDR2 ANQGSEA. The chain's CDR3 is CSVVGLAGGYEQYF. The CDR3 DNA reads TGCAGCGTTGTAGGTCTAGCGGGAGGGTACGAGCAGTACTTC.

This chain joins TRBV7-6 and TRBJ2-1, with 13 positions matching TRBD2. V was clipped by 5 bases and J by 5 bases; unmatched bases: 12. The CDR3 is 18 amino acids. Germline loops: CDR1 SGHVS, CDR2 FNYEAQ. DNA of the CDR3: TGTGCCAGCAGCGCAGGACTAGCGGGAGTTCAACCCAACAATGAGCAGTTCTTC. Translated: CASSAGLAGVQPNNEQFF.

The CDR3 DNA reads as TGCAGCGTTGTCCTGGACAGGGAGTTCCTCGAGCAGTACTTC. This translates into CSVVLDREFLEQYF. This chain uses TRBV29-1 with TRBJ2-7, with 8 bases identical to TRBD1. Trimming cost V 4 bases and J 6 bases; bases outside gene matches: 11. CDR1 and CDR2 (germline): SQVTM, ANQGSEA. The CDR3 extends over 14 amino acids.

The chain uses TRBV11-2 and TRBJ1-1, with D hard to call. Germline lookup yields CDR1 SGHAT and CDR2 FQNNGV. Deletions cut 0 bases from V and 1 base from J, with 9 bases between. CDR3 length: 15 amino acids. The CDR3 sequence: CASSLESPGNTEAFF. Written as DNA, the CDR3 is TGTGCCAGCAGCTTAGAATCACCCGGGAACACTGAAGCTTTCTTT.

This chain connects TRBV9 to TRBJ2-1; D call uncertain. CDR1 SGDLS and CDR2 YYNGEE come from the germline V gene. V lost 0 bases and J 5 bases, leaving 12 bases between the germline ends. The CDR3 runs to 15 residues. The CDR3 DNA follows: TGTGCCAGCAGCGTAGGAGGCCTCCAGCACAATGAGCAGTTCTTC. Translated, it gives CASSVGGLQHNEQFF.

V is TRBV5-4 and J is TRBJ2-1; no clear D. CDR1 is SGHNT, CDR2 YYREEE, per germline (reference sequence). V lost 0 bases and J 6 bases, leaving 7 bases between the germline ends. This CDR3 is 13 amino acids long. Here the CDR3 reads CASSLETTNEQFF. The CDR3 coding sequence is TGTGCCAGCAGCTTGGAAACAACCAATGAGCAGTTCTTC.

The rearrangement links TRBV6-1 to TRBJ1-5; perhaps TRBD1 as D (5 bases). Trimming removed 1 base at V and 5 bases at J, with 12 bases between. Germline lookup yields CDR1 MNHNS and CDR2 SASEGT. The CDR3 runs 15 residues. The CDR3 is CASSEGQWGYQPQHF. The CDR3 DNA follows: TGTGCCAGCAGTGAAGGGCAGTGGGGCTATCAGCCCCAGCATTTT.

The chain is built from TRBV7-9 and TRBJ1-4; D not resolved. Trimming shortened V by 5 bases and J by 7 bases, and 8 bases separated the two germline ends. The CDR3 runs to 12 residues. Germline CDR1 reads SEHNR; CDR2 reads FQNEAQ (reference sequence). As DNA, the CDR3 is TGTGCCAGCAGCCCACTGAGTGAAAAACTGTTTTTT. This translates into CASSPLSEKLFF. Filled out from reference TRBV7-9 and TRBJ1-4, the complete variable domain reads DTGVSQNPRHKITKRGQNVTFRCDPISEHNRLYWYRQTLGQGPEFLTYFQNEAQLEKSRLLSDRFSAERPKGSFSTLEIQRTEQGDSAMYLCASSPLSEKLFFGSGTQLSVL.

The chain employs TRBV28 and TRBJ2-2; D perhaps matches TRBD1 (6 bases). V dropped 3 bases and J dropped 5 bases, with 7 bases sitting between them. The CDR3 covers 13 residues. From germline, CDR1 is MDHEN and CDR2 SYDVKM. This CDR3 reads CASSLQGTGELFF. The CDR3 DNA reads as TGTGCCAGCAGTTTGCAGGGGACCGGGGAGCTGTTTTTT.

CDR3 DNA: TGTGCCAGCAGTTTTAGGGCTAGCGGGAGGGCCGTCCGCGAGCAGTACTTC. This translates into CASSFRASGRAVREQYF. V gene TRBV28 combines with J gene TRBJ2-7; 12 bases fit TRBD2. The germline V gene encodes CDR1 MDHEN and CDR2 SYDVKM. The junction had 12 bases not matched to a gene; V was cut back by 3 bases and J by 6 bases. The CDR3 extends over 17 amino acids.

The rearrangement joins TRBV30 to TRBJ2-5; D remains unclear. CDR3 length: 11 residues. The germline CDR1 and CDR2 sequences are GTSNPN and SVGIG (reference sequence). The V and J ends lost 0 bases and 5 bases respectively, with 4 bases between them. CDR3 DNA: TGTGCCTGGAGTGTAGGGGAGACCCAGTACTTC. The encoded protein is CAWSVGETQYF. Drawing the rest from reference TRBV30 and TRBJ2-5, the complete variable domain is SQTIHQWPATLVQPVGSPLSLECTVEGTSNPNLYWYRQAAGRGLQLLFYSVGIGQISSEVPQNLSASRPQDRQFILSSKKLLLSDSGFYLCAWSVGETQYFGPGTRLLVL.